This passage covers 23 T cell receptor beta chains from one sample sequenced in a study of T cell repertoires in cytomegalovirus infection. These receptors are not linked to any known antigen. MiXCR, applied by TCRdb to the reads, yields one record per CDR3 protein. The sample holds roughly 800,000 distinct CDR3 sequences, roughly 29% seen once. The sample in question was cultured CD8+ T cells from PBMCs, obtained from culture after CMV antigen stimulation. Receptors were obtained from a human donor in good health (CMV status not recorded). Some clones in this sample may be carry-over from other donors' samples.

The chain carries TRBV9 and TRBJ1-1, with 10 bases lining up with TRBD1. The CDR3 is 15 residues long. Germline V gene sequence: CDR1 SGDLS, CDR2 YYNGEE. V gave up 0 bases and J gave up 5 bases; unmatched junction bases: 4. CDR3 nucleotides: TGTGCCAGCAGCGTAGAATGGACAGGGGGAACTGAAGCTTTCTTT. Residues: CASSVEWTGGTEAFF.

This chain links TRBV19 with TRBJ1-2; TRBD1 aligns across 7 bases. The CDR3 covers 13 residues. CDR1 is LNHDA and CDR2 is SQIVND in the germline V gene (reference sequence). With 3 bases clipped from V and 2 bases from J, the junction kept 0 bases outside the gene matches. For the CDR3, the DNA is TGTGCCAGTAGTATGACAGGGAACTATGGCTACACCTTC. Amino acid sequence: CASSMTGNYGYTF.

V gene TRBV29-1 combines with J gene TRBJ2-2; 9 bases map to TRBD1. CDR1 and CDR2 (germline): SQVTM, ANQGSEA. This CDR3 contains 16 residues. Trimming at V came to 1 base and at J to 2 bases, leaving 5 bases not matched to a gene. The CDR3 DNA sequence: TGCAGCGTTGAAGGGAGGGGACAGGGTAACACCGGGGAGCTGTTTTTT. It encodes CSVEGRGQGNTGELFF.

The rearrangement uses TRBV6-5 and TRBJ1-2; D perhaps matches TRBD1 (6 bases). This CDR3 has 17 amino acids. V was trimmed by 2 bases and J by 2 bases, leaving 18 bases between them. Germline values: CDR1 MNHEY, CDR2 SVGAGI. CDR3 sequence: CASSYGVVFGQNYGYTF. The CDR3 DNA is TGTGCCAGCAGTTACGGGGTAGTATTTGGACAGAACTATGGCTACACCTTC.

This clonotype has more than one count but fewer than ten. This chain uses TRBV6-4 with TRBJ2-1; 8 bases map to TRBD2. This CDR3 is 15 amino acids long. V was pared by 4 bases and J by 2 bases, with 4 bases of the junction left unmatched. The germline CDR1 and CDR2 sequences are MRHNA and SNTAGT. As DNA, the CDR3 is TGTGCCAGCAGTGGAAGCGGGGGACCCTACAATGAGCAGTTCTTC. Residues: CASSGSGGPYNEQFF.

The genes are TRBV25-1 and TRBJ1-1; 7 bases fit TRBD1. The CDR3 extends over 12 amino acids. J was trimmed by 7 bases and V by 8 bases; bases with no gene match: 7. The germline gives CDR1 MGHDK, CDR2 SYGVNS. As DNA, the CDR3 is TGTGCCAGCCTCGGACAGGACGGTGAAGCTTTCTTT. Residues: CASLGQDGEAFF.

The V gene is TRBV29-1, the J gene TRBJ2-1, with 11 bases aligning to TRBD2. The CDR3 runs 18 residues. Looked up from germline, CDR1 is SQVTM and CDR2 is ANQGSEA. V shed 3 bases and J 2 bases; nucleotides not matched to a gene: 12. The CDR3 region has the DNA TGCAGCGTTGACCGACAGTTCCCGACTAGCGGGGCCTACAATGAGCAGTTCTTC. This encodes CSVDRQFPTSGAYNEQFF.

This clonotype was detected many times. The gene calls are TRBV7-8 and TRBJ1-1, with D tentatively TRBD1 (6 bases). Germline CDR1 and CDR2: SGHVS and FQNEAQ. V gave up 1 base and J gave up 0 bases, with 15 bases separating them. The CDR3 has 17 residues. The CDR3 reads CASSLDNRDYMNTEAFF. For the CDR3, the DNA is TGTGCCAGCAGCTTAGATAACAGGGACTACATGAACACTGAAGCTTTCTTT.

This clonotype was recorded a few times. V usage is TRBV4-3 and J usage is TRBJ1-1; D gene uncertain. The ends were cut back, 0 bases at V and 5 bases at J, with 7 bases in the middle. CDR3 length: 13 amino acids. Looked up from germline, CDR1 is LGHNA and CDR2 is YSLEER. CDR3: CASSQDRWTEAFF. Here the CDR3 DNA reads TGCGCCAGCAGCCAAGACCGGTGGACTGAAGCTTTCTTT.

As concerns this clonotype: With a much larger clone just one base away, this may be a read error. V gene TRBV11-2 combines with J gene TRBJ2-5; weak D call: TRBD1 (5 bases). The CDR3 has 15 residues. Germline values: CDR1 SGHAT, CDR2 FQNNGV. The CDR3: CANSLRIAGLETQYF. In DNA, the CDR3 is TGTGCCAACAGCTTAAGGATAGCAGGGCTGGAGACCCAGTACTTC.

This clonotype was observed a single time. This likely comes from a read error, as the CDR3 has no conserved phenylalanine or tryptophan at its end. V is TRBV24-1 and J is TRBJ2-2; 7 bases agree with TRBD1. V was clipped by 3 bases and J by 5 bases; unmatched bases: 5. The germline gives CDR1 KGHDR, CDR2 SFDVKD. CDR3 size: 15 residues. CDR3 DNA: TGTGCCACCAGTGATCGGGACAGTCTAACCGGGGAGCTGTTTTAT. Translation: CATSDRDSLTGELFY.

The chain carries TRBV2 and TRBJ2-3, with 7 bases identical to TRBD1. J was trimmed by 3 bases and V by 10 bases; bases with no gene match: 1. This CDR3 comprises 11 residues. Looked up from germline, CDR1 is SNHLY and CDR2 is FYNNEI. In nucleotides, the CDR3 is TGTGCCAACAGGGGTACAGATACGCAGTATTTT. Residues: CANRGTDTQYF.

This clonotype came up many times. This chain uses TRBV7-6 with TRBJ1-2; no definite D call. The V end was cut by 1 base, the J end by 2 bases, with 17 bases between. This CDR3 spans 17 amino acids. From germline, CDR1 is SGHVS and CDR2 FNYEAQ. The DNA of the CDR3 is TGTGCCAGCAGCTTAGGGTTTTATAAGGAGCGGAACTATGGCTACACCTTC. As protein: CASSLGFYKERNYGYTF.

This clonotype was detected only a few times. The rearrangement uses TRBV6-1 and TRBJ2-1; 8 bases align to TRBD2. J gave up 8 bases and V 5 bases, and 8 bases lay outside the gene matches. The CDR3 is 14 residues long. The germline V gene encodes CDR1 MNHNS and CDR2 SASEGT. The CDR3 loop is CASSYDRGGDEQFF. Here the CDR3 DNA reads TGTGCCAGCAGTTACGACCGGGGGGGCGATGAGCAGTTCTTC.

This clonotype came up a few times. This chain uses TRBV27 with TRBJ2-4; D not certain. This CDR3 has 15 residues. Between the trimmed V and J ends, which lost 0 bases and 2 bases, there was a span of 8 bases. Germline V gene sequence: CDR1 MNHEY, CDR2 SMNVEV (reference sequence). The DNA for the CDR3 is TGTGCCAGCAGTTTATCGACACCTCCCAAAAACATTCAGTACTTC. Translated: CASSLSTPPKNIQYF.

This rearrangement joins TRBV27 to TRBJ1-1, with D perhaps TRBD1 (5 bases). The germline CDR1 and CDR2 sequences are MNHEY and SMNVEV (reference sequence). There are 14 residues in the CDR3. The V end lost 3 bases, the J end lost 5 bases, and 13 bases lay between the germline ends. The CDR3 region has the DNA TGTGCCAGCAGTTTCCCGGGGCCAGCTACTGAAGCTTTCTTT. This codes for CASSFPGPATEAFF.

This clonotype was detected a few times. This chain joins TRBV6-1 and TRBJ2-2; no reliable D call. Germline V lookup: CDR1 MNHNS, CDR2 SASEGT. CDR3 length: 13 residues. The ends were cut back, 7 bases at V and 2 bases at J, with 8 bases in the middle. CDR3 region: CASTGFNTGELFF. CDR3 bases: TGTGCCAGCACAGGATTCAACACCGGGGAGCTGTTTTTT.

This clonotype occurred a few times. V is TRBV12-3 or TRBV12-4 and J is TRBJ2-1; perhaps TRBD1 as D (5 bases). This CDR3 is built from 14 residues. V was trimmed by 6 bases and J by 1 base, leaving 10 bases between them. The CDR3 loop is CASSMTVSYNEQFF. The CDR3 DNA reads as TGTGCCAGCAGCATGACAGTTTCCTACAATGAGCAGTTCTTC.

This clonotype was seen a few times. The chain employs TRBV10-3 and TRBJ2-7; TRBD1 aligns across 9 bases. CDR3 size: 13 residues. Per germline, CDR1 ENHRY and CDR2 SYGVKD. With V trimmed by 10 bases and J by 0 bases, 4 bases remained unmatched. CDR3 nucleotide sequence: TGTGCCACTTCGGGACAGGGCTCCTACGAGCAGTACTTC. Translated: CATSGQGSYEQYF.

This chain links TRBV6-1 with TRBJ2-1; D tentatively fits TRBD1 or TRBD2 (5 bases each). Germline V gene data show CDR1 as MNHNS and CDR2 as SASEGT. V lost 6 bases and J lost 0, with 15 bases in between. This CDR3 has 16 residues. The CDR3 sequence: CASSTPEGPSYNEQFF. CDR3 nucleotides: TGTGCCAGCAGCACCCCCGAGGGGCCCTCCTACAATGAGCAGTTCTTC.

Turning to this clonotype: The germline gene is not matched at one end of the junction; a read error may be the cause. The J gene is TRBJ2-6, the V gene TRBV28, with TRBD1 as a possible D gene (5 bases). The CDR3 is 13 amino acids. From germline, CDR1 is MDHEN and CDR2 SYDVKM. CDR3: CASLLIGADVLTF. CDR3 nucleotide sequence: TGTGCCAGCCTCTTAATTGGGGCCGACGTCCTGACTTTC. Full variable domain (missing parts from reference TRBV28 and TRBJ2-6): DVKVTQSSRYLVKRTGEKVFLECVQDMDHENMFWYRQDPGLGLRLIYFSYDVKMKEKGDIPEGYSVSREKKERFSLILESASTNQTSMYLCASLLIGADVLTFGAGSRLTVL.

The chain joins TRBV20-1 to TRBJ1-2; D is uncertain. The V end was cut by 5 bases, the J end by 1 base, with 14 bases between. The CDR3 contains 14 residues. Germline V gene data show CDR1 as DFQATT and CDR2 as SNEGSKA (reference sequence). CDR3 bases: TGCAGTGCTCCTCCTGGGCACAATAACTATGGCTACACCTTC. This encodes CSAPPGHNNYGYTF.

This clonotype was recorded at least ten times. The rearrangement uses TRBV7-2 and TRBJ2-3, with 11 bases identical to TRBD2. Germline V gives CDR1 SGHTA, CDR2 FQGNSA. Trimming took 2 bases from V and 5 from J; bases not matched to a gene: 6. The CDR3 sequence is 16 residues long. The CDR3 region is CASSLYSGGARDTQYF. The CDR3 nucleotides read TGTGCCAGCAGCTTATATAGCGGGGGGGCCAGAGATACGCAGTATTTT.